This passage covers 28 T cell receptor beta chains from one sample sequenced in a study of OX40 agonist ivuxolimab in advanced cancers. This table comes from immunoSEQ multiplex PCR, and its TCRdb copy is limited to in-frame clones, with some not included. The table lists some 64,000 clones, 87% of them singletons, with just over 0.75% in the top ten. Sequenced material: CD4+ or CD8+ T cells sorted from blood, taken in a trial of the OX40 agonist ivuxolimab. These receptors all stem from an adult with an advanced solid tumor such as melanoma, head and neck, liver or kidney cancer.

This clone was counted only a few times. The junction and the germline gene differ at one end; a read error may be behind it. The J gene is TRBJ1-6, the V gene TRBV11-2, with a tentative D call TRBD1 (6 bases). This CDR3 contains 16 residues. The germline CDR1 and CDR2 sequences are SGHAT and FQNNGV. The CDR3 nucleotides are TGTGCCAGCAGCTTAGCGGGGGGCGCCTACAATTCACCCCTCCACTTT. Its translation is CASSLAGGAYNSPLHF.

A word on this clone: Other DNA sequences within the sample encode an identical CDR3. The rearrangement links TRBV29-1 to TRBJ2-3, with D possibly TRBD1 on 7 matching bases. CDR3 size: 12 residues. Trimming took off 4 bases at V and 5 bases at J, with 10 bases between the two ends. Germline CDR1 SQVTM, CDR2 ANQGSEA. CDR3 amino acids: CSVGQGGDTQYF. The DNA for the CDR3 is TGCAGCGTTGGCCAGGGGGGAGATACGCAGTATTTT.

CDR3 protein: CASSLYNEQFF. CDR3 coding DNA: TGCGCCAGCTCTCTCTACAATGAGCAGTTCTTC. The chain uses TRBV5-1 and TRBJ2-1; D ambiguous. The CDR3 length is 11 residues. Trimming took off 7 bases at V and 3 bases at J, with 5 bases between the two ends. Germline loops: CDR1 SGHRS, CDR2 YFSETQ.

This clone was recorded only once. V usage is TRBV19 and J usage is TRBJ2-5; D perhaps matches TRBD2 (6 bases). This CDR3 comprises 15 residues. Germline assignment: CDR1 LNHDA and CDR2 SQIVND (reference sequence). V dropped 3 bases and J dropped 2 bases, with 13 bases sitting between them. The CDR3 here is CASSILAGLQETQYF. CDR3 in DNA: TGTGCCAGTAGTATTCTTGCGGGGCTTCAAGAGACCCAGTACTTC. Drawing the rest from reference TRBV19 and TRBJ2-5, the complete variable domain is DGGITQSPKYLFRKEGQNVTLSCEQNLNHDAMYWYRQDPGQGLRLIYYSQIVNDFQKGDIAEGYSVSREKKESFPLTVTSAQKNPTAFYLCASSILAGLQETQYFGPGTRLLVL.

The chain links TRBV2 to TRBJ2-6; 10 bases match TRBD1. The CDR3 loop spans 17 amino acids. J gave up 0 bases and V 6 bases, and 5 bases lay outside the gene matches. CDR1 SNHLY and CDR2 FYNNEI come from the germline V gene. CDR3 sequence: CASSPGQGSSGANVLTF. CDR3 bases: TGTGCCAGCAGCCCGGGACAGGGGAGCTCTGGGGCCAACGTCCTGACTTTC.

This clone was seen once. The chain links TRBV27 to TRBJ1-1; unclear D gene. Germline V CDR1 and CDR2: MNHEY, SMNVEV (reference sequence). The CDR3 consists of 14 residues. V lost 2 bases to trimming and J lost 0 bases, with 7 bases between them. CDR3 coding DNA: TGTGCCAGCAGTTTAAGCTATATGAACACTGAAGCTTTCTTT. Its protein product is CASSLSYMNTEAFF.

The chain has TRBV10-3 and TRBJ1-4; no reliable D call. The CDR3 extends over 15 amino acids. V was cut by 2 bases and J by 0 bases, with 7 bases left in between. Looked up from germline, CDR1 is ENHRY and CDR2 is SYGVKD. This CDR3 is CAISEGPATNEKLFF. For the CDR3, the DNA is TGTGCCATCAGTGAGGGGCCTGCAACTAATGAAAAACTGTTTTTT.

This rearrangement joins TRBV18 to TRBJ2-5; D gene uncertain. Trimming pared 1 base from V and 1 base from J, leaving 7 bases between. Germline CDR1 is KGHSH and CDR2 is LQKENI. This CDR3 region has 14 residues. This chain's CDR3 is CASSPRPAQETQYF. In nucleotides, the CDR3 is TGTGCCAGCTCACCACGCCCCGCCCAAGAGACCCAGTACTTC. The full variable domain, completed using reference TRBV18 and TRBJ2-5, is NAGVMQNPRHLVRRRGQEARLRCSPMKGHSHVYWYRQLPEEGLKFMVYLQKENIIDESGMPKERFSAEFPKEGPSILRIQQVVRGDSAAYFCASSPRPAQETQYFGPGTRLLVL.

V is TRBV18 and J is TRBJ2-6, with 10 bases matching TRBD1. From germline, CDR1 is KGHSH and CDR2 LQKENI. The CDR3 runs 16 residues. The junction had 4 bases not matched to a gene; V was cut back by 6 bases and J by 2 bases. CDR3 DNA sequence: TGTGCCAGCTCCGGGACAGGGGAAGCTGGGGCCAACGTCCTGACTTTC. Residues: CASSGTGEAGANVLTF.

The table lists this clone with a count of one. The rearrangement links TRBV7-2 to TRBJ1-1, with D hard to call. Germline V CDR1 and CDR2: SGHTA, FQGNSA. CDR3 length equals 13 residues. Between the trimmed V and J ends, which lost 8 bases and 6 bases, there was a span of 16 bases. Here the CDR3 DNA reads TGTGCCAGCTTCCCTCGGGTGGGCGCTGAAGCTTTCTTT. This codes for CASFPRVGAEAFF.

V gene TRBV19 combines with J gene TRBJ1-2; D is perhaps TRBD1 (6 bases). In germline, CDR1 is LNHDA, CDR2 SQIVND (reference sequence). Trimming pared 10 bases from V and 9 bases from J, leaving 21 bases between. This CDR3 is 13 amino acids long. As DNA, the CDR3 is TGTGCCACCTCGCCCACACAGGGTCGCAGCTACACCTTC. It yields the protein CATSPTQGRSYTF.

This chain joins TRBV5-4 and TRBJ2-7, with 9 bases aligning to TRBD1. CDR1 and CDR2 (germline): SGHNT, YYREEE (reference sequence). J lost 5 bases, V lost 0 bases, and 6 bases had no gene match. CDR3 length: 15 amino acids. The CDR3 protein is CASSLAGQGVDEQYF. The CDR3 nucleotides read TGTGCCAGCAGCTTGGCGGGACAGGGTGTGGACGAGCAGTACTTC. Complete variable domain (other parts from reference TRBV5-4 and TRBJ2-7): ETGVTQSPTHLIKTRGQQVTLRCSSQSGHNTVSWYQQALGQGPQFIFQYYREEENGRGNFPPRFSGLQFPNYSSELNVNALELDDSALYLCASSLAGQGVDEQYFGPGTRLTVT.

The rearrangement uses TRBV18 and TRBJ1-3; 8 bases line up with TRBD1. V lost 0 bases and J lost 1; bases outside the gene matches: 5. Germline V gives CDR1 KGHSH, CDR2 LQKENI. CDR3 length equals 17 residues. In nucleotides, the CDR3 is TGTGCCAGCTCACCACCGAAGGACAGGGCGTCTGGAAACACCATATATTTT. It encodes CASSPPKDRASGNTIYF. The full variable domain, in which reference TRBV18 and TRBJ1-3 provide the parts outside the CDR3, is NAGVMQNPRHLVRRRGQEARLRCSPMKGHSHVYWYRQLPEEGLKFMVYLQKENIIDESGMPKERFSAEFPKEGPSILRIQQVVRGDSAAYFCASSPPKDRASGNTIYFGEGSWLTVV.

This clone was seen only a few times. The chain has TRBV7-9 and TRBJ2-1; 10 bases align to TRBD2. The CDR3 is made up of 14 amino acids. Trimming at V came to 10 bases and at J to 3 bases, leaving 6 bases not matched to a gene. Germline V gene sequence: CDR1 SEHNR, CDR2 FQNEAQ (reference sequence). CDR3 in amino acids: CATRTSGNYNEQFF. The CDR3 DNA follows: TGTGCCACCCGGACTAGCGGAAACTACAATGAGCAGTTCTTC.

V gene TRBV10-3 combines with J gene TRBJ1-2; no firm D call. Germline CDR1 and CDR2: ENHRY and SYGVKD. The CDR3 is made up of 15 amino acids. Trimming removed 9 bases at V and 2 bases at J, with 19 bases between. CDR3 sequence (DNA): TGTGCCATTAAGGGAGGAGGAATCGGGAACTATGGCTACACCTTC. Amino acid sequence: CAIKGGGIGNYGYTF.

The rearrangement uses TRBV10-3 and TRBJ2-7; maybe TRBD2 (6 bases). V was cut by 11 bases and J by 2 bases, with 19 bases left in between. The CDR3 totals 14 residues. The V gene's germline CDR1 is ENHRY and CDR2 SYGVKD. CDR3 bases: TGTGCCTCCAGAGGGCAGGGAGGCGCCTACGAGCAGTACTTC. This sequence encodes CASRGQGGAYEQYF.

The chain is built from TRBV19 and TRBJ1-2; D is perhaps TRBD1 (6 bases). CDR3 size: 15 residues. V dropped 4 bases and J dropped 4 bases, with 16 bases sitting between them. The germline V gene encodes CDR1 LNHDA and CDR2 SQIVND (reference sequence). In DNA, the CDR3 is TGTGCCAGTAGTAAGATACAGGGACCTTCCTATGGCTACACCTTC. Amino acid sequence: CASSKIQGPSYGYTF.

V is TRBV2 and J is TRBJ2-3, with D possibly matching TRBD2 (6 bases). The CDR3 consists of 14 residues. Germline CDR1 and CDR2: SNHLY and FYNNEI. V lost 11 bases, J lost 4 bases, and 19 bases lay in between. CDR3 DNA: TGTGCCTCTCTAGAGGGCGGGATGGCAGATACGCAGTATTTT. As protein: CASLEGGMADTQYF.

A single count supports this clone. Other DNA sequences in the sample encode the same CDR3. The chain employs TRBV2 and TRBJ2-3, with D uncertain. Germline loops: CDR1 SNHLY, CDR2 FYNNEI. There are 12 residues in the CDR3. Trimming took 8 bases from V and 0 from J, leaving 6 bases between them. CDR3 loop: CASQTSTDTQYF. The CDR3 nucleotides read TGTGCCAGCCAGACTAGCACAGATACGCAGTATTTT.

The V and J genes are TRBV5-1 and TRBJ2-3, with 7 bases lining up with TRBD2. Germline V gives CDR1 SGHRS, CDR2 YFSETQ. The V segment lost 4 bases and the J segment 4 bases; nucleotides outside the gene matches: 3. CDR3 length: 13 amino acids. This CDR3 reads CASSLRGADTQYF. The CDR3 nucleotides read TGCGCCAGCAGCCTCCGGGGGGCAGATACGCAGTATTTT.

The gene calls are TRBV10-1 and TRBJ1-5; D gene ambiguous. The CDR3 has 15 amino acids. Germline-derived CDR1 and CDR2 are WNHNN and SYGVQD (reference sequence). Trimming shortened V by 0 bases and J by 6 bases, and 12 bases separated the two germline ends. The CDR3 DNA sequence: TGCGCCAGCAGTGAGTCGTGGGTTGTGTGTCAGCCCCAGCATTTT. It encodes CASSESWVVCQPQHF.

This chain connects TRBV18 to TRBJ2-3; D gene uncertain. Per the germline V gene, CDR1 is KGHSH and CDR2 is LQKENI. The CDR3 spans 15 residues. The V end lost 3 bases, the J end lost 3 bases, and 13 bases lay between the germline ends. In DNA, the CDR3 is TGTGCCAGCTCACCGGTTAGTGTGGGTACAGATACGCAGTATTTT. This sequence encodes CASSPVSVGTDTQYF. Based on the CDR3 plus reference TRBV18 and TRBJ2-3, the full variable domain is NAGVMQNPRHLVRRRGQEARLRCSPMKGHSHVYWYRQLPEEGLKFMVYLQKENIIDESGMPKERFSAEFPKEGPSILRIQQVVRGDSAAYFCASSPVSVGTDTQYFGPGTRLTVL.

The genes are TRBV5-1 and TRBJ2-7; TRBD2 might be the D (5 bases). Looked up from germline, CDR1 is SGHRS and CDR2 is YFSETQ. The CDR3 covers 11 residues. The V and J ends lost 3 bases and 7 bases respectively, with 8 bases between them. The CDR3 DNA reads TGCGCCAGCAGCTCCGGACTGGAGCAGTACTTC. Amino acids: CASSSGLEQYF.

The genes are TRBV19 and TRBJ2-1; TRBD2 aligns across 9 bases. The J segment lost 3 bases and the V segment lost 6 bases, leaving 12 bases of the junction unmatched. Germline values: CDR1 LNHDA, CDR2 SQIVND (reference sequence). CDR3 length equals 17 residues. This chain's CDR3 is CASRMYAAGGLYNEQFF. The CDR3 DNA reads TGTGCCAGTAGAATGTATGCCGCGGGAGGGCTCTACAATGAGCAGTTCTTC.

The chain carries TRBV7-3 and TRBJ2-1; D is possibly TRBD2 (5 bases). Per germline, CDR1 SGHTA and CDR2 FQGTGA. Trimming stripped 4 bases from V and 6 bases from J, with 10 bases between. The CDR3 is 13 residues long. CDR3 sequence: CASSSDFPNEQFF. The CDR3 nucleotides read TGTGCCAGCAGCTCGGACTTTCCCAATGAGCAGTTCTTC.

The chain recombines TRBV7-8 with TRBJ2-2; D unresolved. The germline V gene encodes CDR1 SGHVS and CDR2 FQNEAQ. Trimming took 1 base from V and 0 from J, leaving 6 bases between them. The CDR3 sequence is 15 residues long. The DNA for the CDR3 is TGTGCCAGCAGCTTAGGGCAGGCGAACACCGGGGAGCTGTTTTTT. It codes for CASSLGQANTGELFF. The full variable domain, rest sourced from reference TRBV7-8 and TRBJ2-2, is GAGVSQSPRYKVAKRGQDVALRCDPISGHVSLFWYQQALGQGPEFLTYFQNEAQLDKSGLPSDRFFAERPEGSVSTLKIQRTQQEDSAVYLCASSLGQANTGELFFGEGSRLTVL.

The CDR3 region is CASSQGAWETQYF. DNA of the CDR3: TGTGCCAGCAGTCAGGGGGCTTGGGAGACCCAGTACTTC. The V and J genes are TRBV28 and TRBJ2-5; the match to TRBD1 covers 8 bases. V shed 5 bases and J 5 bases; nucleotides not matched to a gene: 4. The CDR3 is 13 amino acids. CDR1 MDHEN and CDR2 SYDVKM come from the germline V gene.

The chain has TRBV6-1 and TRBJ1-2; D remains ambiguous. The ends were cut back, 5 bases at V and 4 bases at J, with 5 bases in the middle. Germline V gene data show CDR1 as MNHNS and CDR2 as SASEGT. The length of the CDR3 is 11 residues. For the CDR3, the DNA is TGTGCCAGCAGTTCCTCCTATGGCTACACCTTC. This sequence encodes CASSSSYGYTF.